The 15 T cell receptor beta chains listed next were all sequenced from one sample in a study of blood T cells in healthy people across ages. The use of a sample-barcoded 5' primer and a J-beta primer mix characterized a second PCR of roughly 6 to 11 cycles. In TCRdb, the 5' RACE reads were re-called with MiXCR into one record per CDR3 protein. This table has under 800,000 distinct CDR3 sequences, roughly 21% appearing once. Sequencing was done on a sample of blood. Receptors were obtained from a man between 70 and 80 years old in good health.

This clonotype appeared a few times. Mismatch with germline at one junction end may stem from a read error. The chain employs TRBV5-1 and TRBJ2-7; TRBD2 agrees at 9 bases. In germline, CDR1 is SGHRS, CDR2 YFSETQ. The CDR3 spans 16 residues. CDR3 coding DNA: TGCGCCAGCAGCTTGGCGATAGCGGGAGTCTCCCACGAGCAGTACTTC. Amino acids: CASSLAIAGVSHEQYF.

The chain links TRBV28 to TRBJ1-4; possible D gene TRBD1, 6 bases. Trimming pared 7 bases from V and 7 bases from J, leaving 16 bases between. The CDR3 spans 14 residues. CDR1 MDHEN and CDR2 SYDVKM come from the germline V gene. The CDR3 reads CASNQQGGSEKLFF. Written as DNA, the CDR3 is TGTGCCAGCAATCAACAGGGTGGGAGTGAAAAACTGTTTTTT. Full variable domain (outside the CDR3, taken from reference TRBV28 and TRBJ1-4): DVKVTQSSRYLVKRTGEKVFLECVQDMDHENMFWYRQDPGLGLRLIYFSYDVKMKEKGDIPEGYSVSREKKERFSLILESASTNQTSMYLCASNQQGGSEKLFFGSGTQLSVL.

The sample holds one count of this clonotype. CDR3 amino acids: CASSFILREQFF. The CDR3, as DNA: TGTGCCAGCAGCTTTATTCTCCGTGAGCAGTTCTTC. The chain combines TRBV7-9 with TRBJ2-1, with D uncertain. Deletions cut 3 bases from V and 9 bases from J, with 9 bases between. The CDR3 length is 12 residues. Germline-derived CDR1 and CDR2 are SEHNR and FQNEAQ (reference sequence).

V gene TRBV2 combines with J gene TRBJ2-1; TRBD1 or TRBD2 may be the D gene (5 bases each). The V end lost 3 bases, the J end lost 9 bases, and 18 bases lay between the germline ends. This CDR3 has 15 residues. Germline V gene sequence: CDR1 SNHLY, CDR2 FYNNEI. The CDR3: CASSESSPGTGEQFF. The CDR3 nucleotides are TGTGCCAGCAGTGAGTCCAGCCCAGGGACGGGTGAGCAGTTCTTC. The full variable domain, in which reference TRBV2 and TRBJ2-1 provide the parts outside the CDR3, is EPEVTQTPSHQVTQMGQEVILRCVPISNHLYFYWYRQILGQKVEFLVSFYNNEISEKSEIFDDQFSVERPDGSNFTLKIRSTKLEDSAMYFCASSESSPGTGEQFFGPGTRLTVL.

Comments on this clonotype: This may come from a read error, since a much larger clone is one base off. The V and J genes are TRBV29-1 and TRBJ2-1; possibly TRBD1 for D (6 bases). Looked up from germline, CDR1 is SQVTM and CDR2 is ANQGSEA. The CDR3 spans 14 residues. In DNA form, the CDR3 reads TGCAGCGTCCCACCCCCGGCCAGGGGTAATGAGCAGCTCTTC. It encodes CSVPPPARGNEQLF.

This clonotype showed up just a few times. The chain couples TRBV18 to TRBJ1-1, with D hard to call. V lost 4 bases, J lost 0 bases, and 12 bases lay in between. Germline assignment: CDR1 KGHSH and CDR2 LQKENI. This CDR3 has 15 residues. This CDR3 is CASSQSAGVNTEAFF. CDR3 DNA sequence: TGTGCCAGCTCACAATCCGCAGGCGTGAACACTGAAGCTTTCTTT.

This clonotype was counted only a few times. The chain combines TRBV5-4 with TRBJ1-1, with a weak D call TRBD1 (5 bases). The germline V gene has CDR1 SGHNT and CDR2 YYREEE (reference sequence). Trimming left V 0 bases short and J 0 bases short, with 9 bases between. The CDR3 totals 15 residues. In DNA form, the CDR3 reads TGTGCCAGCAGCTTGGTGGGGGGAATGAACACTGAAGCTTTCTTT. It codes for CASSLVGGMNTEAFF.

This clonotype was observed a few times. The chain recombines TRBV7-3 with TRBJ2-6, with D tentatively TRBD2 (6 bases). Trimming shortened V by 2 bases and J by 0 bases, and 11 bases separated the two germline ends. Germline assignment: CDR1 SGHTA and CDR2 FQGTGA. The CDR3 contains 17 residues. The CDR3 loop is CASSLSGVSSGANVLTF. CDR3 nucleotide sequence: TGTGCCAGCAGCTTATCGGGGGTGAGCTCTGGGGCCAACGTCCTGACTTTC.

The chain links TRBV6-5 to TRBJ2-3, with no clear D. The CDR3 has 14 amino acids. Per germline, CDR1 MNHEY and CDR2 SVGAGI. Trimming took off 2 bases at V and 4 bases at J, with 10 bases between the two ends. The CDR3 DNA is TGTGCCAGCAGTTACCGGGTAGGCTCAGATACGCAGTATTTT. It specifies CASSYRVGSDTQYF.

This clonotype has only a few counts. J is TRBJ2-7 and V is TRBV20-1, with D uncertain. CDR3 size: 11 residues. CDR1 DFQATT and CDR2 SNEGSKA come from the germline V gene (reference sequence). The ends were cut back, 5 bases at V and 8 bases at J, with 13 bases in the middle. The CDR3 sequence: CSAHGPNKQYF. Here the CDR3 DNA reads TGCAGTGCTCACGGCCCCAACAAGCAGTACTTC.

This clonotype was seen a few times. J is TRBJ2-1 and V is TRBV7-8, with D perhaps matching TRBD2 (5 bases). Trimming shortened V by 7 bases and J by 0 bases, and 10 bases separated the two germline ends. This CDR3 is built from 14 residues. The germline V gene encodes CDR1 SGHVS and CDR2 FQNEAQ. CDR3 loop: CASNADFSYNEQFF. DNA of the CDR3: TGTGCCAGCAATGCGGACTTCTCCTACAATGAGCAGTTCTTC.

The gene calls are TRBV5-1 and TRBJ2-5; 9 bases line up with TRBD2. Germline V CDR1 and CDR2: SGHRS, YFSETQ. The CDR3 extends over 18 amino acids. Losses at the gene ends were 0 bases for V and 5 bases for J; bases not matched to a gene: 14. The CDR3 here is CASSLAFGVSGSSETQYF. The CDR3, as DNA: TGCGCCAGCAGCTTGGCGTTTGGGGTTAGCGGGAGCTCGGAGACCCAGTACTTC.

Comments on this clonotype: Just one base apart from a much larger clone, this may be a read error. In nucleotides, the CDR3 is TGTGCCAGCAGTTCAGAGAACTATGGCTACACCTTC. As protein: CASSSENYGYTF. The gene calls are TRBV2 and TRBJ1-2; D gene uncertain. Trimming left V 5 bases short and J 2 bases short, with 6 bases between. CDR1 and CDR2 (germline): SNHLY, FYNNEI. The CDR3 covers 12 residues.

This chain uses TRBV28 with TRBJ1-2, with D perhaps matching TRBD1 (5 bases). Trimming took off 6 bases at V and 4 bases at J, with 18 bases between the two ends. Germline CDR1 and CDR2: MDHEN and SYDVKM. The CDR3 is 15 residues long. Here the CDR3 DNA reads TGTGCCAGCAGGAAATTGCAGGGCCAGTCCTATGGCTACACCTTC. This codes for CASRKLQGQSYGYTF.

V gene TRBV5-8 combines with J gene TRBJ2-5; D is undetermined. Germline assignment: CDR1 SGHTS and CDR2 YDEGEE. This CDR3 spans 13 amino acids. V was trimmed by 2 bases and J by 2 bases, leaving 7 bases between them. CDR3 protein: CASSFRWQETQYF. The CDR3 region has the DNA TGTGCCAGCAGCTTCCGGTGGCAAGAGACCCAGTACTTC.